This T cell receptor (beta chain) was identified in a study of blood T cells in healthy people across ages. A sample-barcoded 5' primer and a J-beta primer mix were used in a second PCR of roughly 7 to 11 cycles. TCRdb independently ran MiXCR on the 5' RACE reads; one entry per CDR3 protein. The sample yields 1.5 million to 2 million distinct CDR3 sequences, 30% to 40% seen once. The V and J ends lost 3 bases and 6 bases respectively, with 11 bases between them. The CDR3 is made up of 14 amino acids. Sequenced material: blood. This TCR was sampled from a human donor in good health. The V and J genes are TRBV12-3 or TRBV12-4 and TRBJ2-2; D call uncertain. CDR3 sequence: CASSFRAPPGELFF. The CDR3 DNA reads as TGTGCCAGCAGTTTCCGGGCTCCTCCCGGGGAGCTGTTTTTT.